This T cell receptor (beta chain) derives from a study of cytomegalovirus exposure and HLA in healthy donors. Study results and caveats: Later analysis placed DRB1 highest and HLA-C lowest in TCR association rates, which differed by HLA locus.

The CDR3 has 16 amino acids. The junction had 13 bases not matched to a gene; V was cut back by 4 bases and J by 6 bases. Germline assignment: CDR1 SGHRS and CDR2 YFSETQ. Comment on this clone: Its matching antigen is unknown.

PCR used 60 Vbeta primers and 13 Jbeta primers. TCRdb's copy holds only in-frame clones and misses some; the assay was immunoSEQ multiplex PCR. The sample shows under 250,000 clones, around 77% of them seen only once. Sequenced: PBMCs. J is TRBJ2-1 and V is TRBV5-1; 7 nucleotides line up with TRBD2. The source of this sequence is a woman in her 30s in good health and CMV-seronegative. In DNA, the CDR3 is TGCGCCAGCAGCCCTTCTCCGGCGGGAGTTATCAATGAGCAGTTCTTC. It translates to CASSPSPAGVINEQFF.